The 28 T cell receptor beta chains in this list originate from one sample, sequenced in a study of monozygotic twins with inflammatory bowel disease (dated by TCRdb to the late 2010s). Library construction relied on 5' RACE. The run used an Illumina HiSeq 2500. Reads reprocessed by TCRdb are summarized as one entry per CDR3 protein sequence, and DNA is absent. The sample's table lists a count of 330,000 or so distinct CDR3 sequences. Around 2% of the sample rests with the top ten. What was sequenced was blood. Receptor source: a human donor with ulcerative colitis or Crohn's disease, or a healthy co-twin of an affected twin (not recorded which).

V is TRBV10-3 and J is TRBJ2-3; TCRdb outputs TRBD1, but without DNA this stays unchecked. Germline assignment: CDR1 ENHRY and CDR2 SYGVKD. CDR3 size: 14 residues. The CDR3 is CASGPGGSTDTQYF.

This chain connects TRBV18 to TRBJ2-7; as DNA is missing, the TRBD1 call by TCRdb cannot be tested. The germline CDR1 and CDR2 sequences are KGHSH and LQKENI. This CDR3 has 16 residues. The CDR3 loop reads CASSNVLVQGRNEQYF.

The CDR3 is CASSLYREGDEQFF. The V gene is TRBV5-1, the J gene TRBJ2-1; the D gene TCRdb calls, TRBD2, cannot be checked with no DNA. There are 14 residues in the CDR3. The V gene's germline CDR1 is SGHRS and CDR2 YFSETQ.

The V call is TRBV4-1, the J call TRBJ1-5. This CDR3 contains 18 residues. Germline CDR1 is MGHRA and CDR2 is YSYEKL. CDR3 residues: CASSQVDMGFYSNQPQHF.

V is TRBV12-3 or TRBV12-4 and J is TRBJ1-3; with no DNA, the TCRdb D assignment of TRBD1 cannot be verified. The CDR3 covers 14 residues. Here the CDR3 reads CASILGQTRSTIYF.

The chain has TRBV20-1 and TRBJ2-5; with no DNA, the TCRdb D assignment of TRBD1 cannot be verified. CDR3 length: 12 residues. In germline, CDR1 is DFQATT, CDR2 SNEGSKA (reference sequence). CDR3 sequence reads: CSATVQTETQYF.

CDR3 sequence: CASRAPGATEAFF. The chain links TRBV3-1 to TRBJ1-1; as DNA is missing, the TRBD1 call by TCRdb cannot be tested. The germline gives CDR1 LGHDT, CDR2 YNNKEL (reference sequence). There are 13 residues in the CDR3.

V and J are TRBV20-1 and TRBJ2-3. Germline V gives CDR1 DFQATT, CDR2 SNEGSKA (reference sequence). This CDR3 contains 13 residues. CDR3: CSARDYRTDTQYF.

The chain recombines TRBV11-2 with TRBJ2-2. The CDR3 extends over 12 amino acids. Germline V lookup: CDR1 SGHAT, CDR2 FQNNGV. The CDR3 reads CASSSDTGELFF. Variable domain in full (rest from reference TRBV11-2 and TRBJ2-2): EAGVAQSPRYKIIEKRQSVAFWCNPISGHATLYWYQQILGQGPKLLIQFQNNGVVDDSQLPKDRFSAERLKGVDSTLKIQPAKLEDSAVYLCASSSDTGELFFGEGSRLTVL.

This chain joins TRBV4-1 and TRBJ2-7; TCRdb gives TRBD1 as the D gene, but with no DNA this cannot be confirmed. Looked up from germline, CDR1 is MGHRA and CDR2 is YSYEKL. CDR3 length: 16 residues. The CDR3 protein is CASSQESFWRDYEQYF.

The chain has TRBV15 and TRBJ1-2. Germline CDR1 LNHNV, CDR2 YYDKDF (reference sequence). The CDR3 loop spans 12 amino acids. The CDR3 spells CATSRDSYGYTF. The variable domain in full, with the rest retrieved from reference TRBV15 and TRBJ1-2, is DAMVIQNPRYQVTQFGKPVTLSCSQTLNHNVMYWYQQKSSQAPKLLFHYYDKDFNNEADTPDNFQSRRPNTSFCFLDIRSPGLGDTAMYLCATSRDSYGYTFGSGTRLTVV.

V and J are TRBV5-1 and TRBJ2-5; TCRdb lists TRBD2, though no DNA is available to test this call. The germline V gene encodes CDR1 SGHRS and CDR2 YFSETQ. The CDR3 covers 14 residues. CDR3 loop: CASSPSGGGETQYF. Drawing the rest from reference TRBV5-1 and TRBJ2-5, the complete variable domain is KAGVTQTPRYLIKTRGQQVTLSCSPISGHRSVSWYQQTPGQGLQFLFEYFSETQRNKGNFPGRFSGRQFSNSRSEMNVSTLELGDSALYLCASSPSGGGETQYFGPGTRLLVL.

The chain links TRBV4-1 to TRBJ2-3; TCRdb lists TRBD2, though no DNA is available to test this call. In germline, CDR1 is MGHRA, CDR2 YSYEKL. The CDR3 length is 15 residues. The CDR3 reads CASSQDQSTSGRQYF.

J is TRBJ1-5 and V is TRBV20-1; TCRdb picks TRBD1, but there is no DNA to check that call. Germline V gene data show CDR1 as DFQATT and CDR2 as SNEGSKA (reference sequence). The CDR3 contains 14 residues. The CDR3 protein is CSAINQGSNQPQHF.

The chain combines TRBV6-5 with TRBJ2-1. CDR1 MNHEY and CDR2 SVGAGI come from the germline V gene. The CDR3 is 14 amino acids. The CDR3 spells CASSYATVHNEQFF.

The V call is TRBV28, the J call TRBJ2-7; checking the TCRdb D call of TRBD2 is not possible without DNA. Germline assignment: CDR1 MDHEN and CDR2 SYDVKM. This CDR3 contains 11 residues. This CDR3 reads CASGLNYEQYF.

This sequence joins TRBV10-3 and TRBJ2-7; there is no DNA to check the TCRdb D call of TRBD1. The CDR3 is made up of 13 amino acids. Per germline, CDR1 ENHRY and CDR2 SYGVKD. CDR3 protein: CAIGRGGFYEQYF.

V is TRBV10-1 and J is TRBJ2-7; there is no DNA to check the TCRdb D call of TRBD2. Per germline, CDR1 WNHNN and CDR2 SYGVQD (reference sequence). This CDR3 spans 14 amino acids. The CDR3 protein is CASSERGTSDEQYF.

The chain carries TRBV25-1 and TRBJ2-5; TCRdb's D call of TRBD1 is untestable without DNA. Germline loops: CDR1 MGHDK, CDR2 SYGVNS. The CDR3 is 14 amino acids. The CDR3 here is CASSESKVPGTQYF. Based on the CDR3 plus reference TRBV25-1 and TRBJ2-5, the full variable domain is EADIYQTPRYLVIGTGKKITLECSQTMGHDKMYWYQQDPGMELHLIHYSYGVNSTEKGDLSSESTVSRIRTEHFPLTLESARPSHTSQYLCASSESKVPGTQYFGPGTRLLVL.

The V and J genes are TRBV28 and TRBJ2-3; no DNA is available, so the TRBD1 call from TCRdb remains unchecked. Germline loops: CDR1 MDHEN, CDR2 SYDVKM. CDR3 length equals 15 residues. The chain's CDR3 is CASSLWGAGTDTQYF.

The chain links TRBV7-3 to TRBJ1-1; the D gene TCRdb calls, TRBD1, cannot be checked with no DNA. CDR3 size: 15 residues. CDR1 is SGHTA, CDR2 FQGTGA, per germline. The CDR3 protein is CASSLDRGGKTEAFF.

The chain employs TRBV6-1 and TRBJ1-3; TCRdb proposes TRBD1, but this gene call is untestable without DNA. This CDR3 region has 13 residues. Germline loops: CDR1 MNHNS, CDR2 SASEGT. The CDR3 spells CASSGSPGNTIYF.

This chain joins TRBV5-6 and TRBJ2-1. The germline V gene encodes CDR1 SGHDT and CDR2 YYEEEE. This CDR3 has 13 residues. The CDR3 sequence is CASSLARVNEQFF.

V is TRBV5-4 and J is TRBJ2-4; TCRdb's D call, TRBD2, is unchecked because there is no DNA. Germline-derived CDR1 and CDR2 are SGHNT and YYREEE (reference sequence). The CDR3 runs 18 residues. This CDR3 is CASSLDPGGFGTKNIQYF.

This chain connects TRBV6-2 or TRBV6-3 to TRBJ2-2; without DNA, the TCRdb call of TRBD2 cannot be checked. This CDR3 is 16 amino acids long. CDR1 is MNHEY and CDR2 is SVGEGT in the germline V gene. CDR3 residues: CASRDGTSHLAGELFF.

The genes are TRBV5-1 and TRBJ2-7. This CDR3 region has 13 residues. Germline V CDR1 and CDR2: SGHRS, YFSETQ. CDR3 amino acids: CASSLSNIYEQYF.

V gene TRBV6-1 combines with J gene TRBJ2-1; TCRdb designates TRBD2, a call that cannot be tested without DNA. CDR3 size: 15 residues. Germline-derived CDR1 and CDR2 are MNHNS and SASEGT. The chain's CDR3 is CASSEAGGVYNEQFF.

The gene calls are TRBV15 and TRBJ2-7; lacking DNA, the TRBD1 call made by TCRdb goes unchecked. The CDR3 has 18 residues. Per the germline V gene, CDR1 is LNHNV and CDR2 is YYDKDF (reference sequence). CDR3 amino acids: CATSRDFSGGLKSYEQYF.